What follows are 2 T cell receptor beta chains derived from one specimen sequenced in a study of T-cell reconstitution after alpha-beta-depleted transplantation in children. Unique molecular identifiers featured in how the TCRbeta library was prepared. Using its own MiXCR run on the PCR reads, TCRdb lists one record per CDR3 protein. The profile shows about 5,900 distinct CDR3 sequences, 15% to 18% of them singletons. The sequences come from PBMCs, mostly from graft donor cells, collected 180 days after TCRalphabeta/CD19-depleted stem cell transplant. The receptor set was obtained from a patient younger than 10 who had a stem cell transplant for inherited bone marrow failure, so the T cells may come from the graft donor.

At least ten counts were recorded for this clonotype. The chain employs TRBV6-5 and TRBJ2-1; 8 nucleotides agree with TRBD1. The CDR3 sequence is 14 residues long. The J segment lost 0 bases and the V segment lost 5 bases, leaving 0 bases of the junction unmatched. CDR1 is MNHEY, CDR2 SVGAGI, per germline. CDR3 loop: CASSTGGSYNEQFF. The DNA of the CDR3 is TGTGCCAGCAGTACAGGGGGCTCCTACAATGAGCAGTTCTTC.

This clonotype was seen at least ten times. J is TRBJ1-2 and V is TRBV30; no reliable D call. The CDR3 spans 14 residues. The V gene lost 3 bases and the J gene lost 8 bases, with 19 bases spanning the gap. Germline loops: CDR1 GTSNPN, CDR2 SVGIG (reference sequence). The CDR3 sequence is CAWRRVTVASGYTF. CDR3 DNA sequence: TGTGCCTGGAGGAGGGTTACCGTCGCTAGCGGCTACACCTTC.